This T cell receptor (beta chain) was captured in a study of blood T cells in healthy people across ages. This clonotype was recorded at least ten times. Russia was home to the donors, healthy Caucasian individuals aged about 6 to 90. PBMCs numbering at least 6 million were isolated per sample. Alongside a J-beta primer mix, a sample-barcoded 5' primer served in a second PCR lasting 7 to 11 cycles. Carrying 12 random nucleotides, a template-switch adaptor labeled each individual cDNA molecule. Samples each returned at least 3 million CDR3-containing paired-end reads. TCRdb fed the 5' RACE reads into MiXCR, producing one record per CDR3 protein. The sample lists roughly 1,000,000 distinct CDR3 sequences, less than 25% occurring once. The same specimen was also included in a second study, on T cells of mothers and their children.

The sequenced sample consisted of blood. The clonotype comes from a girl aged 2 to 10 in good health.

CDR3 loop: CASSDFAGSNQPQHF. The CDR3 DNA follows: TGTGCCAGCAGCGACTTCGCCGGAAGCAATCAGCCCCAGCATTTT. This sequence joins TRBV11-2 and TRBJ1-5; D gene uncertain. The CDR3 is 15 residues long. V gave up 5 bases and J gave up 1 base, with 12 bases separating them. Looked up from germline, CDR1 is SGHAT and CDR2 is FQNNGV.